These 29 T cell receptor beta chains were all obtained from the same sample, sequenced in a study of T cells in Graves' hyperthyroidism and ophthalmopathy. RNA transcripts were the template for amplifying TCR beta CDR3 regions. A first-round RT-PCR of the TCR CDR3 used the HTBI primer set. From the multiplex PCR reads, TCRdb called clonotypes with MiXCR, one entry per CDR3 protein. This table holds about 610,000 distinct CDR3 sequences, roughly 46% found once. Sequencing was carried out using peripheral blood or thyroid tissue (not recorded which). Receptor source: a woman under 30 with Graves' hyperthyroidism.

The rearrangement joins TRBV7-6 to TRBJ1-1; no clear D gene. With 5 bases removed from V and 2 bases from J, the gap between germline ends came to 15 bases. The CDR3 contains 15 residues. Looked up from germline, CDR1 is SGHVS and CDR2 is FNYEAQ. CDR3 nucleotides: TGTGCCAGCAGCCCCGGACTAGCGGGCAACACTGAAGCTTTCTTT. Amino acid sequence: CASSPGLAGNTEAFF.

A few counts support this clonotype. Relative to the germline gene, one junction end is altered; a read error may explain this. The chain is built from TRBV7-2 and TRBJ2-7; TRBD2 might be the D (6 bases). CDR1 and CDR2 from the germline V gene are SGHTA and FQGNSA. CDR3 length equals 14 residues. In DNA, the CDR3 is TGCGCCAGCAGCCAGACATCTAGCGCAGACGAGCAGTACTTC. Residues: CASSQTSSADEQYF.

CDR3 sequence (DNA): TGTGCCAGCTCACCAGAACAGGCGAGCTCCTACGAGCAGTACTTC. Translating it yields CASSPEQASSYEQYF. The chain joins TRBV18 to TRBJ2-7; the D gene is possibly TRBD1 (5 bases). In germline, CDR1 is KGHSH, CDR2 LQKENI. The CDR3 runs to 15 residues. V was shortened by 2 bases and J by 0 bases, with 11 bases between the two germline ends. Variable domain in full (rest from reference TRBV18 and TRBJ2-7): NAGVMQNPRHLVRRRGQEARLRCSPMKGHSHVYWYRQLPEEGLKFMVYLQKENIIDESGMPKERFSAEFPKEGPSILRIQQVVRGDSAAYFCASSPEQASSYEQYFGPGTRLTVT.

This clonotype was seen many times. CDR3 sequence (DNA): TGCGCCAGCAGTGATTCGGTGAACACTGAAGCTTTCTTT. Translation: CASSDSVNTEAFF. The J gene is TRBJ1-1, the V gene TRBV10-2; D remains ambiguous. The CDR3 is made up of 13 amino acids. The germline V gene has CDR1 WSHSY and CDR2 SAAADI. Trimming left V 3 bases short and J 0 bases short, with 5 bases between.

This clonotype was picked up many times. This chain links TRBV20-1 with TRBJ1-5; no definite D call. CDR1 is DFQATT and CDR2 is SNEGSKA in the germline V gene (reference sequence). Trimming removed 5 bases from V and 0 bases from J, with 17 bases in between. This CDR3 has 16 residues. DNA of the CDR3: TGCAGTGCTGAGACGGCGATGTTTTCTAGCAATCAGCCCCAGCATTTT. Translated, it gives CSAETAMFSSNQPQHF.

This clonotype was seen ten or more times. The chain has TRBV7-2 and TRBJ1-4, with D unclear. This CDR3 is built from 13 residues. V was trimmed by 7 bases and J by 8 bases, leaving 14 bases between them. Per germline, CDR1 SGHTA and CDR2 FQGNSA. CDR3 in DNA: TGTGCCAGCACCCTTCGGAGGAAGGAAAAACTGTTTTTT. Amino acid sequence: CASTLRRKEKLFF. Drawing the rest from reference TRBV7-2 and TRBJ1-4, the complete variable domain is GAGVSQSPSNKVTEKGKDVELRCDPISGHTALYWYRQSLGQGLEFLIYFQGNSAPDKSGLPSDRFSAERTGGSVSTLTIQRTQQEDSAVYLCASTLRRKEKLFFGSGTQLSVL.

Ten or more counts support this clonotype. The chain carries TRBV4-3 and TRBJ1-6; no firm D call. In germline, CDR1 is LGHNA, CDR2 YSLEER. The CDR3 sequence is 14 residues long. The V and J ends lost 0 bases and 4 bases respectively, with 4 bases between them. Here the CDR3 reads CASSQDLYNSPLHF. The CDR3 DNA follows: TGCGCCAGCAGCCAAGACTTATATAATTCACCCCTCCACTTT.

This clonotype was seen ten or more times. The chain carries TRBV10-3 and TRBJ2-7; the D is unclear. Trimming cost V 3 bases and J 6 bases, with 9 bases left between them. Germline V gives CDR1 ENHRY, CDR2 SYGVKD. The CDR3 contains 12 residues. The CDR3 reads CAISDETREQYF. Written as DNA, the CDR3 is TGTGCCATCAGTGACGAGACACGCGAGCAGTACTTC.

This clonotype was recorded at least ten times. This rearrangement joins TRBV27 to TRBJ1-5; D unclear. The CDR3 contains 13 residues. Per the germline V gene, CDR1 is MNHEY and CDR2 is SMNVEV (reference sequence). V shed 6 bases and J shed 1 base, with 7 bases lying between them. CDR3 in DNA: TGTGCCAGCAGCTTTAGAAGCAATCAGCCCCAGCATTTT. This sequence encodes CASSFRSNQPQHF.

This clonotype has a handful of counts. The J gene is TRBJ1-1, the V gene TRBV7-9, with 9 positions matching TRBD1. The CDR3 runs 15 residues. Trimming took 5 bases from V and 4 from J; bases not matched to a gene: 8. Germline CDR1 SEHNR, CDR2 FQNEAQ (reference sequence). Here the CDR3 reads CASSRGTGSFTEAFF. The CDR3 DNA reads as TGTGCCAGCAGCCGTGGGACAGGGTCCTTCACTGAAGCTTTCTTT.

The chain joins TRBV5-1 to TRBJ1-4; a weak D match, TRBD1 (5 bases). Trimming stripped 4 bases from V and 12 bases from J, with 16 bases between. There are 13 residues in the CDR3. CDR1 and CDR2 from the germline V gene are SGHRS and YFSETQ. CDR3: CASSQPLGGELFF. DNA of the CDR3: TGCGCCAGCAGCCAACCTTTGGGGGGAGAACTGTTTTTT.

Ten or more counts support this clonotype. This CDR3 is CASSRGQGAAGYTF. The CDR3 DNA is TGTGCCAGCAGCCGAGGACAGGGAGCCGCTGGCTACACCTTC. The chain joins TRBV5-4 to TRBJ1-2, with 8 bases matching TRBD1. Germline V gene lookup returns CDR1 SGHNT and CDR2 YYREEE (reference sequence). The V and J ends lost 4 bases and 7 bases, in that order; junction bases with no gene match: 9. The CDR3 spans 14 residues.

This clonotype was seen a few times. The chain has TRBV18 and TRBJ1-1; D may be TRBD1 (5 bases). Germline CDR1 reads KGHSH; CDR2 reads LQKENI. The CDR3 sequence is 14 residues long. The V end was cut by 1 base, the J end by 4 bases, with 10 bases between. CDR3 sequence reads: CASSPQEGATEAFF. CDR3 bases: TGTGCCAGCTCACCACAAGAAGGGGCCACTGAAGCTTTCTTT.

This chain joins TRBV20-1 and TRBJ2-1; 9 nucleotides agree with TRBD2. CDR3 length equals 15 residues. The germline CDR1 and CDR2 sequences are DFQATT and SNEGSKA (reference sequence). The V segment lost 0 bases and the J segment 8 bases; nucleotides outside the gene matches: 8. CDR3 protein: CSARDGLAGWDEQFF. CDR3 DNA sequence: TGCAGTGCTAGAGATGGGCTAGCGGGATGGGATGAGCAGTTCTTC.

This clonotype has a count of ten or more. The chain is built from TRBV7-2 and TRBJ2-7; tentative D call: TRBD2 (5 bases). Germline-derived CDR1 and CDR2 are SGHTA and FQGNSA. The CDR3 spans 14 residues. V lost 0 bases and J lost 2, with 8 bases in between. The chain's CDR3 is CASSLARETYEQYF. CDR3 nucleotides: TGTGCCAGCAGCTTAGCTCGGGAAACCTACGAGCAGTACTTC.

This clonotype was counted at least ten times. The chain is built from TRBV3-1 and TRBJ2-7; D unclear. Germline V gene data show CDR1 as LGHDT and CDR2 as YNNKEL (reference sequence). The CDR3 totals 14 residues. With 1 base removed from V and 2 bases from J, the gap between germline ends came to 9 bases. The CDR3 DNA is TGTGCCAGCAGCCAAGTGGCTCAGACCTACGAGCAGTACTTC. As protein: CASSQVAQTYEQYF.

The chain recombines TRBV5-5 with TRBJ1-4; D remains ambiguous. V lost 4 bases to trimming and J lost 6 bases, with 16 bases between them. The CDR3 loop spans 15 amino acids. Germline-derived CDR1 and CDR2 are SGHKS and YYEKEE (reference sequence). The CDR3, as DNA: TGTGCCAGCAGCGGCCGGTGGGGTCTTGATGAAAAACTGTTTTTT. Translated: CASSGRWGLDEKLFF.

The CDR3 here is CAISEPAGTNEKLFF. The CDR3 region has the DNA TGTGCCATCAGTGAGCCGGCAGGGACTAATGAAAAACTGTTTTTT. V usage is TRBV10-3 and J usage is TRBJ1-4; possibly TRBD1 for D (5 bases). Germline V lookup: CDR1 ENHRY, CDR2 SYGVKD. The CDR3 length is 15 residues. Trimming took off 2 bases at V and 2 bases at J, with 9 bases between the two ends.

This clonotype has at least ten counts. The rearrangement uses TRBV27 and TRBJ2-7; D might be TRBD2 (6 bases). Trimming stripped 5 bases from V and 4 bases from J, with 15 bases between. Germline V gene data show CDR1 as MNHEY and CDR2 as SMNVEV (reference sequence). The CDR3 runs 14 residues. The CDR3, as DNA: TGTGCCAGCAGTCCCGGGATGGGAGGATACGAGCAGTACTTC. Translation gives CASSPGMGGYEQYF.

This clonotype was observed a few times. The chain employs TRBV7-6 and TRBJ2-7; 11 bases line up with TRBD2. V lost 5 bases to trimming and J lost 5 bases; unmatched junction nucleotides: 11. Germline CDR1 SGHVS, CDR2 FNYEAQ. This CDR3 has 16 residues. The CDR3 region is CASSHPYSGRANEQYF. The CDR3 nucleotides are TGTGCCAGCAGCCACCCTTATAGCGGGAGGGCCAACGAGCAGTACTTC.

This clonotype was seen repeatedly, ten times or more. The chain uses TRBV12-3 or TRBV12-4 and TRBJ1-3; 8 bases are a match to TRBD1. With V trimmed by 2 bases and J by 4 bases, 7 bases remained unmatched. The CDR3 has 16 amino acids. The CDR3 spells CASSLSPWTGGNTIYF. In DNA form, the CDR3 reads TGTGCCAGCAGTTTATCGCCATGGACAGGGGGAAACACCATATATTTT.

This rearrangement joins TRBV12-3 or TRBV12-4 to TRBJ2-6, with D uncertain. The CDR3 is made up of 15 amino acids. With 4 bases removed from V and 2 bases from J, the gap between germline ends came to 9 bases. In nucleotides, the CDR3 is TGTGCCAGCAGTTCGCGGAGTACTGGGGCCAACGTCCTGACTTTC. Amino acid sequence: CASSSRSTGANVLTF.

The V and J genes are TRBV2 and TRBJ1-4; possible D gene TRBD1, 5 bases. CDR1 and CDR2 (germline): SNHLY, FYNNEI. The CDR3 sequence is 16 residues long. The V and J ends lost 4 bases and 7 bases respectively, with 19 bases between them. CDR3 nucleotide sequence: TGTGCCAGCAGTGCTAGCCCCGGAATAAGGGGTGAAAAACTGTTTTTT. Residues: CASSASPGIRGEKLFF.

In regard to this clonotype: One junction end does not reproduce the germline sequence, and a read error may be involved. The chain uses TRBV24-1 and TRBJ2-5, with TRBD1 matching over 11 bases. This CDR3 is 17 amino acids long. Germline assignment: CDR1 KGHDR and CDR2 SFDVKD. This chain's CDR3 is CATSNLGTGGIRETQYF. Written as DNA, the CDR3 is TGTGCCACCAGTAATTTAGGGACAGGGGGGATCCGAGAGACCCAGTACTTC.

Remarks on this clonotype: One end of the junction fails to match germline, which may point to a read error. The V gene is TRBV29-1, the J gene TRBJ1-1; tentatively, D is TRBD1 (6 bases). There are 14 residues in the CDR3. CDR1 is SQVTM and CDR2 is ANQGSEA in the germline V gene. The CDR3 DNA reads TGCAGCGTTGTGCGGGGGGCCGTGAGCACTGAAGCTTCCTTT. This encodes CSVVRGAVSTEASF.

This clonotype has at least ten counts. The gene calls are TRBV9 and TRBJ2-5, with 8 nucleotides matching TRBD2. Germline trimming cut 0 bases from V and 5 bases from J; bases unmatched to any gene: 12. Looked up from germline, CDR1 is SGDLS and CDR2 is YYNGEE. The CDR3 is 17 amino acids. CDR3 nucleotide sequence: TGTGCCAGCAGCGTAGCTTGGGGACTCGGGGGGGCTGAGACCCAGTACTTC. Residues: CASSVAWGLGGAETQYF.

This clonotype was found many times. V gene TRBV2 combines with J gene TRBJ2-7; 8 nucleotides align to TRBD1. Trimming cost V 6 bases and J 0 bases; bases outside gene matches: 4. The CDR3 is 14 residues long. Germline lookup yields CDR1 SNHLY and CDR2 FYNNEI. CDR3 protein: CASRSDRDSYEQYF. The CDR3 bases are TGTGCCAGCAGATCGGACAGGGACTCCTACGAGCAGTACTTC.

This sequence joins TRBV2 and TRBJ2-7, with D maybe TRBD1 (7 bases). CDR3 length: 15 residues. Germline CDR1 SNHLY, CDR2 FYNNEI. V lost 6 bases and J lost 9, with 24 bases in between. DNA for the CDR3: TGTGCCAGCAGCCAAGATGCGGGACAGATGATTGGGCAGTACTTC. This codes for CASSQDAGQMIGQYF.

This chain uses TRBV20-1 with TRBJ1-2; TRBD1 is a possible D gene (5 bases). Deletions cut 3 bases from V and 3 bases from J, with 20 bases between. Germline V gene data show CDR1 as DFQATT and CDR2 as SNEGSKA (reference sequence). This CDR3 spans 16 amino acids. The CDR3 loop is CSARSGSLRGDYGYTF. Written as DNA, the CDR3 is TGCAGTGCTAGGAGCGGGAGCCTTCGGGGCGACTATGGCTACACCTTC.